These 7 T cell receptor beta chains originate from one sample sequenced in a study of glioma-infiltrating T cells. TCR alpha and beta CDR3 regions were amplified from RNA using iRepertoire nested multiplex PCR. TCRdb reanalysed the multiplex PCR reads using MiXCR and keeps one entry per CDR3 protein. The sample shows approximately 130,000 distinct CDR3 sequences, under 25% of them seen only once. Sequenced: glioma tissue, nonneoplastic brain tissue, or PBMCs (not recorded which). All receptors come from a human donor with low-grade glioma or glioblastoma, undergoing nonglioma brain surgery, or in good health (not recorded which).

This clonotype has a handful of counts. The CDR3 reads CATSVAGTGGTDTQYF. DNA of the CDR3: TGTGCCACCAGTGTAGCCGGGACAGGGGGCACAGATACGCAGTATTTT. J is TRBJ2-3 and V is TRBV24-1; 10 positions agree with TRBD1. The germline V gene encodes CDR1 KGHDR and CDR2 SFDVKD. V dropped 5 bases and J dropped 1; count of bases not matched to a gene: 5. The CDR3 contains 16 residues.

This clonotype was seen a few times. The rearrangement joins TRBV12-3 or TRBV12-4 to TRBJ1-2, with 9 bases that match TRBD1. The CDR3 sequence is 15 residues long. Losses at the gene ends were 4 bases for V and 1 base for J; bases not matched to a gene: 4. The CDR3, as DNA: TGTGCCAGCAGTTCCCGGACAGGGGTTAACTATGGCTACACCTTC. This sequence encodes CASSSRTGVNYGYTF.

This clonotype was found many times. The chain joins TRBV20-1 to TRBJ1-1, with D perhaps matching TRBD1 (5 bases). The CDR3 sequence is 13 residues long. V lost 1 base to trimming and J lost 3 bases, with 9 bases between them. Looked up from germline, CDR1 is DFQATT and CDR2 is SNEGSKA (reference sequence). The CDR3 loop reads CSARGGLYTEAFF. In nucleotides, the CDR3 is TGCAGTGCTAGAGGGGGCTTGTACACTGAAGCTTTCTTT.

V is TRBV10-3 and J is TRBJ1-1; the D gene is possibly TRBD1 (6 bases). V lost 11 bases to trimming and J lost 0 bases, with 13 bases between them. Germline CDR1 ENHRY, CDR2 SYGVKD. CDR3 length equals 13 residues. CDR3 bases: TGTGCCGTCGGACAGCTCATGAACACTGAAGCTTTCTTT. As protein: CAVGQLMNTEAFF.

This clonotype appeared a few times. V and J are TRBV3-1 and TRBJ2-2; TRBD1 is a possible D gene (5 bases). Trimming removed 4 bases from V and 6 bases from J, with 9 bases in between. Germline CDR1 is LGHDT and CDR2 is YNNKEL (reference sequence). This CDR3 is 13 amino acids long. The CDR3 here is CASSPRAAGELFF. CDR3 DNA sequence: TGTGCCAGCAGCCCCAGGGCCGCCGGGGAGCTGTTTTTT.

This rearrangement joins TRBV18 to TRBJ2-7; unclear D gene. V shed 2 bases and J shed 5 bases, with 13 bases lying between them. Per the germline V gene, CDR1 is KGHSH and CDR2 is LQKENI. This CDR3 contains 14 residues. As DNA, the CDR3 is TGTGCCAGCTCACCAAAACCCGACACCCACGAGCAGTACGTC. Protein product: CASSPKPDTHEQYV.

CDR3 DNA sequence: TGTGCCAGCAGTTACACTATGACAGGGTCCAATGAGCAGTTCTTC. The encoded protein is CASSYTMTGSNEQFF. The rearrangement joins TRBV28 to TRBJ2-1; the match to TRBD1 covers 7 bases. The CDR3 runs to 15 residues. V shed 4 bases, J shed 6 bases, and the junction held 9 bases outside the gene matches. Germline V lookup: CDR1 MDHEN, CDR2 SYDVKM. The variable domain in full, completed from reference TRBV28 and TRBJ2-1, reads DVKVTQSSRYLVKRTGEKVFLECVQDMDHENMFWYRQDPGLGLRLIYFSYDVKMKEKGDIPEGYSVSREKKERFSLILESASTNQTSMYLCASSYTMTGSNEQFFGPGTRLTVL.